The 28 T cell receptor beta chains reported below all come from one sample, sequenced in a study of control samples from healthy donors and cancer patients. Some clones are missing from TCRdb's copy, which holds only in-frame ones; the method was immunoSEQ multiplex PCR. The sample shows 120,000 or so clones, around 92% of them seen only once. The sample comprised blood. The receptors shown here come from a man aged 50 to 59 in good health.

The chain links TRBV18 to TRBJ2-5; D might be TRBD1 (6 bases). In germline, CDR1 is KGHSH, CDR2 LQKENI. V was pared by 4 bases and J by 3 bases, with 21 bases between. The CDR3 spans 17 residues. In DNA form, the CDR3 reads TGTGCCAGCTCACGATTACAGGGTACCCAGGGAGAAGAGACCCAGTACTTC. Encoded protein: CASSRLQGTQGEETQYF.

This chain links TRBV9 with TRBJ1-3, with D possibly matching TRBD1 (6 bases). V lost 3 bases and J lost 2, with 15 bases in between. CDR3 length equals 16 residues. Germline CDR1 is SGDLS and CDR2 is YYNGEE. The CDR3 spells CASSENTGYAGNTIYF. The DNA of the CDR3 is TGTGCCAGCAGCGAAAATACAGGGTACGCTGGAAACACCATATATTTT.

This sequence joins TRBV28 and TRBJ1-5, with D uncertain. V was trimmed by 6 bases and J by 7 bases, leaving 13 bases between them. This CDR3 has 13 amino acids. Germline V lookup: CDR1 MDHEN, CDR2 SYDVKM. In DNA form, the CDR3 reads TGTGCCAGCAGGCCCGCGGGCGGACAGCCCCAGCATTTT. Translated, it gives CASRPAGGQPQHF. The variable domain in full, completed from reference TRBV28 and TRBJ1-5, reads DVKVTQSSRYLVKRTGEKVFLECVQDMDHENMFWYRQDPGLGLRLIYFSYDVKMKEKGDIPEGYSVSREKKERFSLILESASTNQTSMYLCASRPAGGQPQHFGDGTRLSIL.

The rearrangement uses TRBV6-5 and TRBJ2-7, with D perhaps TRBD1 (7 bases). CDR3 length equals 14 residues. The germline V gene has CDR1 MNHEY and CDR2 SVGAGI. The germline V and J ends were trimmed by 5 bases and 0 bases, with 11 bases remaining between them. The CDR3: CASSRGDSSYEQYF. In nucleotides, the CDR3 is TGTGCCAGCAGTCGCGGGGACAGCTCCTACGAGCAGTACTTC.

V usage is TRBV9 and J usage is TRBJ2-6, with TRBD1 as a possible D gene (6 bases). Trimming pared 0 bases from V and 10 bases from J, leaving 8 bases between. This CDR3 region has 13 residues. Germline assignment: CDR1 SGDLS and CDR2 YYNGEE. The CDR3 DNA is TGTGCCAGCAGCGTAGTAGACAGGAACGTCCTGACTTTC. It specifies CASSVVDRNVLTF.

This chain joins TRBV7-9 and TRBJ1-6; possible D gene TRBD1, 6 bases. V was pared by 1 base and J by 7 bases, with 14 bases between. Germline CDR1 SEHNR, CDR2 FQNEAQ (reference sequence). There are 16 residues in the CDR3. The CDR3 DNA follows: TGTGCCAGCAGCTTAGGCGCGGGGGCCGACAATTCACCCCTCCACTTT. This codes for CASSLGAGADNSPLHF. The full variable domain, completed using reference TRBV7-9 and TRBJ1-6, is DTGVSQNPRHKITKRGQNVTFRCDPISEHNRLYWYRQTLGQGPEFLTYFQNEAQLEKSRLLSDRFSAERPKGSFSTLEIQRTEQGDSAMYLCASSLGAGADNSPLHFGNGTRLTVT.

V is TRBV18 and J is TRBJ2-7, with D possibly matching TRBD2 (5 bases). The germline gives CDR1 KGHSH, CDR2 LQKENI. V was trimmed by 3 bases and J by 2 bases, leaving 14 bases between them. The CDR3 runs to 15 residues. CDR3 nucleotide sequence: TGTGCCAGCTCACCGCCAAGGGAGATTACCTACGAGCAGTACTTC. Its protein product is CASSPPREITYEQYF.

This clone was detected only a few times. The chain joins TRBV2 to TRBJ1-5; TRBD1 matches at 8 bases. Germline-derived CDR1 and CDR2 are SNHLY and FYNNEI. The CDR3 is 14 residues long. Losses at the gene ends were 3 bases for V and 7 bases for J; bases not matched to a gene: 5. The CDR3 DNA sequence: TGTGCCAGCAGTGATGAGACAGGGGACCAGCCCCAGCATTTT. As protein: CASSDETGDQPQHF.

The V and J genes are TRBV19 and TRBJ1-5, with D possibly matching TRBD1 (6 bases). The germline V and J ends were trimmed by 0 bases and 4 bases, with 10 bases remaining between them. CDR1 is LNHDA and CDR2 is SQIVND in the germline V gene (reference sequence). This CDR3 spans 15 amino acids. CDR3 amino acids: CASSIEGQGNQPQHF. DNA for the CDR3: TGTGCCAGTAGTATAGAGGGCCAGGGGAATCAGCCCCAGCATTTT.

The chain combines TRBV6-5 with TRBJ1-5; D ambiguous. This CDR3 contains 12 residues. V was trimmed by 5 bases and J by 5 bases, leaving 7 bases between them. Germline loops: CDR1 MNHEY, CDR2 SVGAGI. The CDR3 spells CASSTGDQPQHF. The CDR3 region has the DNA TGTGCCAGCAGTACCGGGGATCAGCCCCAGCATTTT.

Comments on this clone: The sample carries other DNA sequences with the same CDR3. The J gene is TRBJ1-5, the V gene TRBV29-1, with D possibly being TRBD1 (5 bases). Trimming took 7 bases from V and 1 from J, leaving 8 bases between them. Germline loops: CDR1 SQVTM, CDR2 ANQGSEA. The CDR3 is 12 amino acids. The CDR3 DNA follows: TGCAGCGCGAGGGACAGCAATCAGCCCCAGCATTTT. Translated, it gives CSARDSNQPQHF.

CDR3 in DNA: TGTGCTAGTGGTTTGGGTTCCACCTACGAGCAGTACTTC. As protein: CASGLGSTYEQYF. The chain is built from TRBV12-5 and TRBJ2-7, with D unresolved. V lost 1 base and J 2 bases, leaving 6 bases between the germline ends. CDR1 LGHNT and CDR2 FRNRAP come from the germline V gene. CDR3 size: 13 residues.

V gene TRBV6-5 combines with J gene TRBJ1-1; 8 bases map to TRBD1. V shed 4 bases, J shed 4 bases, and the junction held 5 bases outside the gene matches. This CDR3 comprises 14 residues. The germline V gene has CDR1 MNHEY and CDR2 SVGAGI. The CDR3 DNA is TGTGCCAGCAGTTGGACAGGGAGGGTCACTGAAGCTTTCTTT. It is translated as CASSWTGRVTEAFF.

This rearrangement joins TRBV2 to TRBJ1-1; D call uncertain. With 6 bases removed from V and 8 bases from J, the gap between germline ends came to 19 bases. This CDR3 region has 14 residues. Germline V gene data show CDR1 as SNHLY and CDR2 as FYNNEI. In DNA, the CDR3 is TGTGCCAGCAGCACCGGGCACGGAGGAGGGGAAGCTTTCTTT. Translation: CASSTGHGGGEAFF.

This clone was picked up one time. The chain is built from TRBV19 and TRBJ2-1; a weak D match, TRBD1 (6 bases). The V gene lost 10 bases and the J gene lost 3 bases, with 16 bases spanning the gap. This CDR3 spans 14 amino acids. The germline CDR1 and CDR2 sequences are LNHDA and SQIVND (reference sequence). CDR3 sequence reads: CATTGHRDYNEQFF. The CDR3 DNA reads as TGTGCCACCACGGGACACCGTGACTACAATGAGCAGTTCTTC.

V and J are TRBV9 and TRBJ1-3; 8 nucleotides line up with TRBD1. V lost 3 bases, J lost 1 base, and 9 bases stayed unmatched. In germline, CDR1 is SGDLS, CDR2 YYNGEE. CDR3 length: 17 residues. The CDR3 bases are TGTGCCAGCAGCGAGGGGACAGGCCCGACTTCTGGAAACACCATATATTTT. Protein product: CASSEGTGPTSGNTIYF.

Notes on this clone: Since a much larger clone is just one base distant, this may be a read error. Other DNA sequences from this sample encode an identical CDR3 as well. The J gene is TRBJ1-1, the V gene TRBV12-3 or TRBV12-4; D gene ambiguous. Trimming removed 2 bases at V and 0 bases at J, with 4 bases between. The CDR3 extends over 13 amino acids. CDR3 in DNA: TGTGCCAGCAGTTTAACCGTGAACACTGAAGCTTTCTTT. It is translated as CASSLTVNTEAFF.

The chain has TRBV13 and TRBJ2-7; the match to TRBD2 covers 8 bases. Per germline, CDR1 PRHDT and CDR2 FYEKMQ (reference sequence). Trimming cost V 6 bases and J 1 base; bases outside gene matches: 14. This CDR3 contains 17 residues. Written as DNA, the CDR3 is TGTGCCAGCAGATACACACTCGAGGCTAGCGGGTCCTACGAGCAGTACTTC. It specifies CASRYTLEASGSYEQYF. Full variable domain (rest looked up from reference TRBV13 and TRBJ2-7): AAGVIQSPRHLIKEKRETATLKCYPIPRHDTVYWYQQGPGQDPQFLISFYEKMQSDKGSIPDRFSAQQFSDYHSELNMSSLELGDSALYFCASRYTLEASGSYEQYFGPGTRLTVT.

This clone has more than one count but fewer than ten. As DNA, the CDR3 is TGTGCCAGCAGTGACCTAGCCCACACTGAAGCTTTCTTT. It is translated as CASSDLAHTEAFF. The gene calls are TRBV6-4 and TRBJ1-1; unclear D gene. In germline, CDR1 is MRHNA, CDR2 SNTAGT. Between the trimmed V and J ends, which lost 2 bases and 3 bases, there was a span of 7 bases. This CDR3 has 13 amino acids.

This clone was recorded only once. DNA of the CDR3: TGTGCCAGCAGCGTAGAGGCCGGGGAGCTGTTTTTT. Translating gives CASSVEAGELFF. The J gene is TRBJ2-2, the V gene TRBV9, with D hard to call. V shed 0 bases and J shed 6 bases, with 3 bases lying between them. The germline V gene has CDR1 SGDLS and CDR2 YYNGEE. The CDR3 covers 12 residues. Filled out from reference TRBV9 and TRBJ2-2, the complete variable domain reads DSGVTQTPKHLITATGQRVTLRCSPRSGDLSVYWYQQSLDQGLQFLIQYYNGEERAKGNILERFSAQQFPDLHSELNLSSLELGDSALYFCASSVEAGELFFGEGSRLTVL.

V usage is TRBV6-4 and J usage is TRBJ1-2; tentative D call: TRBD1 (5 bases). The CDR3 spans 13 residues. Germline CDR1 is MRHNA and CDR2 is SNTAGT. The V end was cut by 4 bases, the J end by 5 bases, with 11 bases between. CDR3 sequence reads: CASSVGPRYGYTF. The CDR3 DNA is TGTGCCAGCAGTGTGGGACCGCGGTATGGCTACACCTTC.

This rearrangement joins TRBV6-6 to TRBJ2-2; D is possibly TRBD1 or TRBD2 (5 bases each). There are 15 residues in the CDR3. Germline V CDR1 and CDR2: MNHNY, SVGAGI (reference sequence). The germline V and J ends were trimmed by 4 bases and 3 bases, with 12 bases remaining between them. The CDR3 DNA reads as TGTGCCAGCAGTTTCCGGGGCATCTACACCGGGGAGCTGTTTTTT. Encoded protein: CASSFRGIYTGELFF.

This clone was detected only once. This chain connects TRBV6-1 to TRBJ2-7, with D possibly being TRBD2 (5 bases). Trimming cost V 3 bases and J 0 bases, with 15 bases left between them. The CDR3 is made up of 16 amino acids. Germline lookup yields CDR1 MNHNS and CDR2 SASEGT. DNA for the CDR3: TGTGCCAGCAGTGAGACCCTAGCTCACAACTCCTACGAGCAGTACTTC. Translating gives CASSETLAHNSYEQYF.

The rearrangement links TRBV24-1 to TRBJ1-5, with D maybe TRBD1 (5 bases). This CDR3 spans 13 amino acids. Germline V gene data show CDR1 as KGHDR and CDR2 as SFDVKD. V dropped 6 bases and J dropped 3 bases, with 8 bases sitting between them. In DNA form, the CDR3 reads TGTGCCACCAGTAGGGGTGTCAATCAGCCCCAGCATTTT. This gives the protein CATSRGVNQPQHF.

This chain connects TRBV19 to TRBJ2-7; a weak D match, TRBD1 (6 bases). V was trimmed by 2 bases and J by 4 bases, leaving 9 bases between them. The CDR3 contains 13 residues. Germline lookup yields CDR1 LNHDA and CDR2 SQIVND (reference sequence). The DNA of the CDR3 is TGTGCCAGTAGTATAAATACAGGGTACGAGCAGTACTTC. Encoded protein: CASSINTGYEQYF. Together with reference TRBV19 and TRBJ2-7, the CDR3 gives the full variable domain: DGGITQSPKYLFRKEGQNVTLSCEQNLNHDAMYWYRQDPGQGLRLIYYSQIVNDFQKGDIAEGYSVSREKKESFPLTVTSAQKNPTAFYLCASSINTGYEQYFGPGTRLTVT.

The chain uses TRBV19 and TRBJ1-2, with TRBD1 as a possible D gene (6 bases). The CDR3 contains 13 residues. Germline V gene sequence: CDR1 LNHDA, CDR2 SQIVND (reference sequence). The V and J ends lost 3 bases and 4 bases respectively, with 9 bases between them. CDR3 DNA sequence: TGTGCCAGTAGTATGAGACAGGTCTATGGCTACACCTTC. It codes for CASSMRQVYGYTF.

The chain employs TRBV9 and TRBJ2-5, with 7 bases aligning to TRBD1. Per germline, CDR1 SGDLS and CDR2 YYNGEE. This CDR3 contains 15 residues. V lost 0 bases to trimming and J lost 4 bases; unmatched junction nucleotides: 6. This CDR3 is CASSVARTGRETQYF. The CDR3 coding sequence is TGTGCCAGCAGCGTAGCCCGGACAGGCCGAGAGACCCAGTACTTC.

The genes are TRBV25-1 and TRBJ2-1; D ambiguous. Germline V lookup: CDR1 MGHDK, CDR2 SYGVNS. CDR3 length: 16 residues. V was pared by 2 bases and J by 0 bases, with 11 bases between. CDR3 amino acids: CASSEKMTGSYNEQFF. CDR3 coding DNA: TGTGCCAGCAGTGAAAAAATGACGGGCTCCTACAATGAGCAGTTCTTC. The full variable domain, in which reference TRBV25-1 and TRBJ2-1 provide the parts outside the CDR3, is EADIYQTPRYLVIGTGKKITLECSQTMGHDKMYWYQQDPGMELHLIHYSYGVNSTEKGDLSSESTVSRIRTEHFPLTLESARPSHTSQYLCASSEKMTGSYNEQFFGPGTRLTVL.